This T cell receptor beta chain was documented in a study of blood T cell repertoires in COVID-19. Turning to the study itself: From the United States, Italy and Spain came samples of acute and convalescent COVID-19. Nucleic acid was either cDNA or gDNA, and it came from T cells, B-cell-depleted T cells, or PBMCs.

CDR3 size: 19 residues. Germline-derived CDR1 and CDR2 are MNHEY and SMNVEV (reference sequence). The J segment lost 4 bases and the V segment lost 3 bases, leaving 16 bases of the junction unmatched. As handled by the study authors: The authors estimated nucleated cell counts from reference gene primer amplification. Repertoires were generated with immunoSEQ multiplex PCR, while TCRdb's copy carries only in-frame clones and drops some. That table is the source of V, J and clone size, and D and trimming were worked out from the DNA. In the table there are roughly 400,000 clones, 80% to 95% of which are singletons. Symptom resolution, clearance, or two negative PCRs marked the recovered donors of Cohort 3.

The TCR sequence derives from a man aged 18 to 30 who had recovered from COVID-19. The chain uses TRBV27 and TRBJ1-2; 11 bases fit TRBD1. Sequencing input: PBMCs or T cells enriched from blood (not recorded which). CDR3 DNA: TGTGCCAGCAGTTTTCGGGTCCCGGGACAGGGGGGTTTCGGCTATGGCTACACCTTC. Its protein is CASSFRVPGQGGFGYGYTF.